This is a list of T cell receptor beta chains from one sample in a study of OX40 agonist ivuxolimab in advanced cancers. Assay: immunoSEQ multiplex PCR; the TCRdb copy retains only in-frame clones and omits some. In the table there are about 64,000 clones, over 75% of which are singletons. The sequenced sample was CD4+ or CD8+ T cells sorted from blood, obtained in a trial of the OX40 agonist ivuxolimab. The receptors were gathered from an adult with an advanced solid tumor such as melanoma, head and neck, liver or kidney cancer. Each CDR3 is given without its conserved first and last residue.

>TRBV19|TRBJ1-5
ASSEGTGMVQPQH
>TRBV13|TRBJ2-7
ASSLTQGVNYEQY
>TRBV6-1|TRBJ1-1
ASSEDRGLFYTEAF
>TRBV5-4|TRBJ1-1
ASSVAPRAHTEAF
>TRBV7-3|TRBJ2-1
ASSLRGPYNEQF
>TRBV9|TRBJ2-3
ASSPRLAGDTDTQY
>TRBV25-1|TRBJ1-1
ASSELLGDTEAF
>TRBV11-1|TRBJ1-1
ASSFEGVSAF
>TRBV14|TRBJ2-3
ASSQGYWQTQY
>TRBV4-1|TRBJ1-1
ASSQVEGRNTEAF
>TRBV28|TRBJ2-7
ASTHGGSSPYEQY
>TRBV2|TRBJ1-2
ASSPPGEDYGYT
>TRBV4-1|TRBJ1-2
ASSQAGTSYT
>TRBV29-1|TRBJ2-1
SVEGGRGMTSYNEQF
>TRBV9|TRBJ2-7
ASSLAGVTGEQY
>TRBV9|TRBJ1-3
ASSVGQGMNSGNTIY
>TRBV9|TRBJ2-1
ASNGGAYNEQF
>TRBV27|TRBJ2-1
ASSLRGVDEQF
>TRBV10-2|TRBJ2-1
ASRAGRAL
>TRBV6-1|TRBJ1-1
ASSEGRRTEAF
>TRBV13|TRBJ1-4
ASSYYDRRNNEKLF
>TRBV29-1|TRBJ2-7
SVLRQGGYEQY
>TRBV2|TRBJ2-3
ASSPYRPGGTDTQY
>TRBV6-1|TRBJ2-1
ASTPGQGYNEQF
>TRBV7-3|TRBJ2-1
ASSWAPGLGFHNEQF
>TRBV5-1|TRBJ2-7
ASQYLGGTSRRRGHEQY
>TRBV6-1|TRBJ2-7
ASSENLSYEQY
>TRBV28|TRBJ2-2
ASSLPSQGWAGELF
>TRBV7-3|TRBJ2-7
ASSSWEQY
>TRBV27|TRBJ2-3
ASLTLGGTQY
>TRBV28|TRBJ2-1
ASRQTASYNEQF
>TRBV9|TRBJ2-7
ASPGGRAGEQY